These 31 T cell receptor beta chains came from one sample sequenced in a study of blood T cell repertoires in COVID-19. Libraries were prepared by immunoSEQ multiplex PCR; TCRdb keeps only in-frame clonotypes and omits some of them. The table lists about 74,000 clones, 75% to 85% of them singletons. Sequencing input: peripheral blood. These TCRs come from a human donor in a cohort sampled during active COVID-19.

The rearrangement links TRBV30 to TRBJ2-2, with TRBD1 matching 10 bases. Germline CDR1 reads GTSNPN; CDR2 reads SVGIG (reference sequence). Unmatched junction bases numbered 4, after V lost 2 bases and J lost 1 base. The CDR3 is 16 amino acids. The CDR3 loop reads CAWSKGQGKNTGELFF. Written as DNA, the CDR3 is TGTGCCTGGAGTAAGGGACAGGGGAAGAACACCGGGGAGCTGTTTTTT.

This chain connects TRBV30 to TRBJ1-5; TRBD1 matches 7 bases. Germline CDR1 GTSNPN, CDR2 SVGIG (reference sequence). Trimming took 2 bases from V and 0 from J; bases not matched to a gene: 4. The CDR3 has 15 residues. The CDR3 region has the DNA TGTGCCTGGAGTCGACAGGGAAATAGCAATCAGCCCCAGCATTTT. Translated, it gives CAWSRQGNSNQPQHF.

This chain uses TRBV19 with TRBJ1-1, with TRBD1 as a possible D gene (5 bases). Germline CDR1 reads LNHDA; CDR2 reads SQIVND (reference sequence). V lost 5 bases to trimming and J lost 5 bases, with 12 bases between them. This CDR3 comprises 13 residues. The CDR3 is CASSFLRQTEAFF. Here the CDR3 DNA reads TGTGCCAGTAGTTTCCTACGACAGACTGAAGCTTTCTTT.

The chain joins TRBV30 to TRBJ2-5; D might be TRBD2 (6 bases). Trimming pared 2 bases from V and 3 bases from J, leaving 10 bases between. The CDR3 is 13 residues long. Per the germline V gene, CDR1 is GTSNPN and CDR2 is SVGIG (reference sequence). In nucleotides, the CDR3 is TGTGCCTGGAGTCTGGGAGGTAAAGAGACCCAGTACTTC. Translated, it gives CAWSLGGKETQYF. Full variable domain (missing parts from reference TRBV30 and TRBJ2-5): SQTIHQWPATLVQPVGSPLSLECTVEGTSNPNLYWYRQAAGRGLQLLFYSVGIGQISSEVPQNLSASRPQDRQFILSSKKLLLSDSGFYLCAWSLGGKETQYFGPGTRLLVL.

V gene TRBV6-6 combines with J gene TRBJ2-7; D is unclear. The germline V gene has CDR1 MNHNY and CDR2 SVGAGI (reference sequence). The CDR3 covers 15 residues. The V and J ends lost 6 bases and 4 bases respectively, with 19 bases between them. DNA of the CDR3: TGTGCCAGCAGGGAGTACTCCTCGGTCGATTACGAGCAGTACTTC. This encodes CASREYSSVDYEQYF.

The J gene is TRBJ2-3, the V gene TRBV29-1; D is possibly TRBD1 (5 bases). CDR3 size: 14 residues. Trimming took 7 bases from V and 1 from J, leaving 15 bases between them. The germline gives CDR1 SQVTM, CDR2 ANQGSEA. The CDR3 DNA is TGCAGCGGGAAAAGGGGTCTTGGCACAGATACGCAGTATTTT. Amino acid sequence: CSGKRGLGTDTQYF.

V is TRBV9 and J is TRBJ1-5; D is perhaps TRBD1 (6 bases). This CDR3 contains 14 residues. Germline V gives CDR1 SGDLS, CDR2 YYNGEE. The germline V and J ends were trimmed by 0 bases and 6 bases, with 10 bases remaining between them. This CDR3 is CASSVEAGAQPQHF. The CDR3 coding sequence is TGTGCCAGCAGCGTAGAGGCAGGGGCTCAGCCCCAGCATTTT.

This clone was recorded many times. This chain connects TRBV5-1 to TRBJ1-5; no clear D gene. The germline CDR1 and CDR2 sequences are SGHRS and YFSETQ. Trimming pared 0 bases from V and 9 bases from J, leaving 16 bases between. The CDR3 runs 15 residues. As DNA, the CDR3 is TGCGCCAGCAGCTTGGGTGTTGACGGAGGAGCGCCCCAGCATTTT. It yields the protein CASSLGVDGGAPQHF.

This chain links TRBV19 with TRBJ1-4, with D possibly being TRBD1 (6 bases). This CDR3 is built from 14 residues. V lost 6 bases and J 5 bases, leaving 13 bases between the germline ends. The germline gives CDR1 LNHDA, CDR2 SQIVND (reference sequence). The CDR3 loop is CASSMTGANEKLFF. Written as DNA, the CDR3 is TGTGCCAGTAGCATGACAGGCGCGAATGAAAAACTGTTTTTT. Combining the CDR3 with reference TRBV19 and TRBJ1-4 gives the whole variable domain DGGITQSPKYLFRKEGQNVTLSCEQNLNHDAMYWYRQDPGQGLRLIYYSQIVNDFQKGDIAEGYSVSREKKESFPLTVTSAQKNPTAFYLCASSMTGANEKLFFGSGTQLSVL.

Concerning this clone: One end of the junction fails to match germline, which may point to a read error. The chain is built from TRBV7-2 and TRBJ2-7; the match to TRBD2 covers 10 bases. Germline V gene data show CDR1 as SGHTA and CDR2 as FQGNSA. The CDR3 is made up of 13 amino acids. The CDR3 region is CASSPRSLAGRHF. The CDR3 nucleotides are TGTGCCAGCAGCCCTCGGTCACTAGCGGGACGCCACTTC.

The chain uses TRBV7-2 and TRBJ2-5; 9 bases are a match to TRBD1. Germline CDR1 reads SGHTA; CDR2 reads FQGNSA. V shed 5 bases, J shed 5 bases, and the junction held 6 bases outside the gene matches. CDR3 size: 14 residues. The CDR3 DNA follows: TGTGCCAGCAGCCCGGGGACAGGGTGGGAGACCCAGTACTTC. This sequence encodes CASSPGTGWETQYF.

This sequence joins TRBV19 and TRBJ2-1; D may be TRBD2 (5 bases). Trimming pared 2 bases from V and 6 bases from J, leaving 14 bases between. This CDR3 is built from 15 residues. CDR1 and CDR2 from the germline V gene are LNHDA and SQIVND (reference sequence). CDR3 bases: TGTGCCAGTAGTATAACTAGGAGAAGTTTCAATGAGCAGTTCTTC. Translation gives CASSITRRSFNEQFF.

The chain couples TRBV11-2 to TRBJ2-5; possibly TRBD1 for D (5 bases). Trimming removed 0 bases from V and 0 bases from J, with 11 bases in between. The CDR3 runs 16 residues. From germline, CDR1 is SGHAT and CDR2 FQNNGV. CDR3 nucleotide sequence: TGTGCCAGCAGCTTAGACTGGGGCGGCCACCAAGAGACCCAGTACTTC. It codes for CASSLDWGGHQETQYF. Full variable domain (rest looked up from reference TRBV11-2 and TRBJ2-5): EAGVAQSPRYKIIEKRQSVAFWCNPISGHATLYWYQQILGQGPKLLIQFQNNGVVDDSQLPKDRFSAERLKGVDSTLKIQPAKLEDSAVYLCASSLDWGGHQETQYFGPGTRLLVL.

The genes are TRBV5-1 and TRBJ2-1; TRBD2 matches at 8 bases. CDR1 is SGHRS and CDR2 is YFSETQ in the germline V gene. CDR3 length: 16 residues. With V trimmed by 3 bases and J by 0 bases, 5 bases remained unmatched. DNA for the CDR3: TGCGCCAGCAGCTCCAGCGGGAGCGCCTCCTACAATGAGCAGTTCTTC. Translated: CASSSSGSASYNEQFF.

J is TRBJ1-1 and V is TRBV7-8; TRBD1 aligns across 7 bases. V dropped 1 base and J dropped 4; count of bases not matched to a gene: 18. Germline CDR1 is SGHVS and CDR2 is FQNEAQ. CDR3 length: 19 amino acids. This chain's CDR3 is CASSLGWLVGGELGTEAFF. In nucleotides, the CDR3 is TGTGCCAGCAGCTTAGGTTGGTTGGTAGGGGGCGAGCTCGGCACTGAAGCTTTCTTT.

The chain has TRBV5-4 and TRBJ2-2; possible D gene TRBD1, 6 bases. CDR1 and CDR2 from the germline V gene are SGHNT and YYREEE (reference sequence). V lost 4 bases and J 8 bases, leaving 21 bases between the germline ends. CDR3 length: 16 residues. CDR3 residues: CASSHPSRGVMGELFF. The CDR3 DNA reads as TGTGCCAGCAGCCATCCTTCCAGGGGTGTCATGGGGGAGCTGTTTTTT.

The chain combines TRBV7-9 with TRBJ2-5; maybe TRBD2 (6 bases). V was trimmed by 4 bases and J by 5 bases, leaving 11 bases between them. From germline, CDR1 is SEHNR and CDR2 FQNEAQ (reference sequence). The length of the CDR3 is 13 residues. CDR3 bases: TGTGCCAGCAGCTACGGGAGTTCGGAGACCCAGTACTTC. This gives the protein CASSYGSSETQYF.

This clone was seen once. V and J are TRBV12-2 and TRBJ2-7; the table calls TRBD2, which could not be checked here. TRBV12-2 has pseudogene status. The CDR3 length is 17 residues. The CDR3 loop reads CASRPPFGSGRAYEQYF. DNA of the CDR3: TGTGCAAGTCGCCCGCCATTTGGGAGCGGGAGAGCCTACGAGCAGTACTTC.

V and J are TRBV7-2 and TRBJ2-5, with 13 bases fitting TRBD2. The length of the CDR3 is 16 residues. Per the germline V gene, CDR1 is SGHTA and CDR2 is FQGNSA. V was clipped by 3 bases and J by 5 bases; unmatched bases: 6. CDR3 residues: CASSFKTSGGYETQYF. The CDR3 DNA is TGTGCCAGCAGCTTTAAGACTAGCGGGGGGTATGAGACCCAGTACTTC. Full variable domain (remainder filled in from reference TRBV7-2 and TRBJ2-5): GAGVSQSPSNKVTEKGKDVELRCDPISGHTALYWYRQSLGQGLEFLIYFQGNSAPDKSGLPSDRFSAERTGGSVSTLTIQRTQQEDSAVYLCASSFKTSGGYETQYFGPGTRLLVL.

As for this clone: The junction and the germline gene differ at one end; a read error may be behind it. This chain joins TRBV7-9 and TRBJ2-7, with TRBD2 matching 11 bases. The germline V gene encodes CDR1 SEHNR and CDR2 FQNEAQ (reference sequence). The CDR3 totals 14 residues. The DNA of the CDR3 is TGTGCCAGCACCTTAGCGGGAGGGCCCTACGAGCAGTACTTC. Residues: CASTLAGGPYEQYF.

Here the CDR3 DNA reads TGTGCCAGCAGCTTGTTCAGGGGTGCCACTGGGGCCAACGTCCTGACTTTC. Translating gives CASSLFRGATGANVLTF. The chain couples TRBV5-4 to TRBJ2-6; maybe TRBD1 (6 bases). The V and J ends lost 1 base and 2 bases respectively, with 13 bases between them. The CDR3 covers 17 residues. Germline-derived CDR1 and CDR2 are SGHNT and YYREEE (reference sequence).

J is TRBJ1-2 and V is TRBV29-1; tentatively, D is TRBD1 (5 bases). Germline assignment: CDR1 SQVTM and CDR2 ANQGSEA. The CDR3 runs 13 residues. V lost 4 bases and J 4 bases, leaving 13 bases between the germline ends. CDR3 bases: TGCAGCGTTGTGACGACGGGGGGCTATGGCTACACCTTC. Its translation: CSVVTTGGYGYTF.

This clone was seen only a few times. The chain employs TRBV21-1 and TRBJ2-5; the table calls TRBD2, which could not be checked here. TRBV21-1 is classified as a pseudogene. CDR3 length equals 12 residues. The CDR3 DNA reads TGTGCCGGTTACCTCGGGAGAGAGACCCAGTACTTC. It is translated as CAGYLGRETQYF.

This sequence joins TRBV6-5 and TRBJ2-7; 7 bases line up with TRBD1. V was pared by 2 bases and J by 2 bases, with 6 bases of the junction left unmatched. The CDR3 totals 15 residues. Looked up from germline, CDR1 is MNHEY and CDR2 is SVGAGI. The CDR3: CASSYTTGQTYEQYF. CDR3 bases: TGTGCCAGCAGTTACACGACAGGGCAAACCTACGAGCAGTACTTC.

This chain connects TRBV5-4 to TRBJ2-7; 9 bases are a match to TRBD2. Germline CDR1 reads SGHNT; CDR2 reads YYREEE (reference sequence). The V gene end was trimmed by 4 bases and the J gene end by 6 bases; junction bases not matched to a gene: 11. The CDR3 consists of 15 residues. The CDR3 DNA follows: TGTGCCAGCAGCCTCCAAGCGGGAGGAACGGTCGAGCAGTACTTC. Residues: CASSLQAGGTVEQYF.

This chain connects TRBV7-2 to TRBJ2-2; no clear D. The germline V and J ends were trimmed by 1 base and 0 bases, with 3 bases remaining between them. CDR1 is SGHTA, CDR2 FQGNSA, per germline. The CDR3 spans 14 residues. CDR3 sequence (DNA): TGTGCCAGCAGCTTAGTAGCGAACACCGGGGAGCTGTTTTTT. Its translation: CASSLVANTGELFF.

The chain is built from TRBV5-1 and TRBJ2-1; TRBD1 might be the D (5 bases). Trimming took off 0 bases at V and 4 bases at J, with 11 bases between the two ends. Per the germline V gene, CDR1 is SGHRS and CDR2 is YFSETQ. The CDR3 spans 15 residues. CDR3 sequence reads: CASSLDQGPYNEQFF. CDR3 nucleotides: TGCGCCAGCAGCTTGGATCAGGGTCCGTACAATGAGCAGTTCTTC.

The CDR3, as DNA: TGTGCCAGCAGCTTATCGGGACAGGGAAATCAGCCCCAGCATTTT. Translating gives CASSLSGQGNQPQHF. The rearrangement joins TRBV5-4 to TRBJ1-5; 9 bases line up with TRBD1. V lost 2 bases, J lost 4 bases, and 4 bases stayed unmatched. This CDR3 has 15 residues. Per the germline V gene, CDR1 is SGHNT and CDR2 is YYREEE (reference sequence). Based on the CDR3 plus reference TRBV5-4 and TRBJ1-5, the full variable domain is ETGVTQSPTHLIKTRGQQVTLRCSSQSGHNTVSWYQQALGQGPQFIFQYYREEENGRGNFPPRFSGLQFPNYSSELNVNALELDDSALYLCASSLSGQGNQPQHFGDGTRLSIL.

Comment on this clone: One junction end does not reproduce the germline sequence, and a read error may be involved. This sequence joins TRBV27 and TRBJ2-7, with 7 positions matching TRBD1. The CDR3 runs 14 residues. The germline V gene encodes CDR1 MNHEY and CDR2 SMNVEV (reference sequence). This CDR3 is CASSPRQGTTPLDF. CDR3 nucleotide sequence: TGTGCCAGCAGTCCTAGACAGGGCACCACACCGTTGGACTTC.

The J gene is TRBJ1-6, the V gene TRBV30; weak D call: TRBD1 (6 bases). CDR1 and CDR2 from the germline V gene are GTSNPN and SVGIG (reference sequence). V was trimmed by 8 bases and J by 8 bases, leaving 16 bases between them. This CDR3 region has 13 residues. The CDR3 here is CALRGGADSPLHF. The CDR3 coding sequence is TGTGCCCTCCGGGGGGGGGCTGATTCACCCCTCCACTTT.

This clone occurred once. This sequence joins TRBV5-1 and TRBJ2-7; 7 nucleotides agree with TRBD2. The CDR3 loop spans 14 amino acids. The ends lost 7 bases at V and 4 bases at J; junction bases unmatched: 11. Germline lookup yields CDR1 SGHRS and CDR2 YFSETQ. Here the CDR3 reads CASASGEGRYEQYF. Here the CDR3 DNA reads TGCGCCAGCGCCAGCGGGGAGGGCCGGTACGAGCAGTACTTC.